These 28 T cell receptor beta chains share one sample of origin, sequenced in a study of T-cell reconstitution after alpha-beta-depleted transplantation in children. TCRbeta library preparation incorporated unique molecular identifiers. TCRdb redid the calling of the PCR reads with MiXCR, one entry per CDR3 protein. Among about 200,000 distinct CDR3 sequences listed, under 8.5% were seen once. Source: PBMCs, taken before TCRalphabeta/CD19-depleted stem cell transplant. These receptors were taken from a boy between 2 and 10 years old with acute lymphoblastic leukemia, due to receive a stem cell transplant.

Many counts were recorded for this clonotype. This chain connects TRBV2 to TRBJ2-7; perhaps TRBD1 as D (6 bases). V lost 6 bases to trimming and J lost 0 bases, with 21 bases between them. CDR3 length: 17 residues. The germline gives CDR1 SNHLY, CDR2 FYNNEI. CDR3 protein: CASRGASFLSGSYEQYF. The CDR3 DNA reads TGTGCCAGCAGGGGGGCCTCGTTCCTCTCCGGCTCCTACGAGCAGTACTTC.

This clonotype was seen only a few times. This chain joins TRBV19 and TRBJ2-1; the D gene is possibly TRBD2 (5 bases). Germline CDR1 LNHDA, CDR2 SQIVND (reference sequence). The V and J ends lost 6 bases and 9 bases respectively, with 18 bases between them. The CDR3 length is 14 residues. The CDR3 loop reads CASSQGRGHGEQFF. The CDR3 DNA is TGTGCCAGTAGCCAAGGAAGAGGGCACGGTGAGCAGTTCTTC.

This clonotype was recorded at least ten times. The chain combines TRBV28 with TRBJ2-3, with D uncertain. CDR3 length: 16 amino acids. Germline V CDR1 and CDR2: MDHEN, SYDVKM. Trimming stripped 2 bases from V and 6 bases from J, with 18 bases between. The CDR3 spells CASSLVSLGSGDTQYF. CDR3 sequence (DNA): TGTGCCAGCAGTTTAGTATCCCTCGGATCTGGCGATACGCAGTATTTT.

This clonotype was observed at least ten times. V gene TRBV2 combines with J gene TRBJ2-6; 8 nucleotides match TRBD1. The junction had 2 bases not matched to a gene; V was cut back by 4 bases and J by 0 bases. There are 16 residues in the CDR3. Germline V gene lookup returns CDR1 SNHLY and CDR2 FYNNEI. In DNA form, the CDR3 reads TGTGCCAGCAGTGGGGACAGGAGCTCTGGGGCCAACGTCCTGACTTTC. Translated, it gives CASSGDRSSGANVLTF.

This clonotype was observed at least ten times. J is TRBJ1-2 and V is TRBV20-1; TRBD1 might be the D (5 bases). Germline V lookup: CDR1 DFQATT, CDR2 SNEGSKA (reference sequence). V lost 6 bases, J lost 10 bases, and 18 bases lay in between. CDR3 length: 12 amino acids. As DNA, the CDR3 is TGCAGTGCACAGGTGAAAGGATGGGACTACACCTTC. The encoded protein is CSAQVKGWDYTF.

This clonotype was seen only a few times. The chain has TRBV28 and TRBJ1-1; the match to TRBD1 covers 7 bases. Germline CDR1 is MDHEN and CDR2 is SYDVKM. The CDR3 totals 15 residues. The V and J ends lost 8 bases and 5 bases, in that order; junction bases with no gene match: 14. The chain's CDR3 is CASVPLMTQGTEAFF. In nucleotides, the CDR3 is TGTGCCAGCGTCCCCCTTATGACACAGGGGACTGAAGCTTTCTTT.

This clonotype appeared a few times. A read error may account for a junction end that differs from germline. V is TRBV7-7 and J is TRBJ2-3; 8 nucleotides agree with TRBD2. Germline values: CDR1 SSHAT, CDR2 FNYEAQ (reference sequence). CDR3 length equals 20 residues. The CDR3 is CASSLTPVDGGARGTDTQYF. The CDR3 region has the DNA TGTGCTAGCAGCCTGACCCCGGTCGACGGGGGGGCAAGGGGCACAGATACGCAGTATTTT.

This clonotype occurred many times. The gene calls are TRBV12-3 or TRBV12-4 and TRBJ2-1; no firm D call. The CDR3 has 13 residues. The ends were cut back, 6 bases at V and 3 bases at J, with 9 bases in the middle. The CDR3 is CASSPYSYNEQFF. The CDR3 DNA follows: TGTGCCAGCAGCCCCTATAGCTACAATGAGCAGTTCTTC.

This chain connects TRBV2 to TRBJ2-5, with 8 bases identical to TRBD2. Germline assignment: CDR1 SNHLY and CDR2 FYNNEI. The CDR3 length is 13 residues. Trimming took 6 bases from V and 4 from J; bases not matched to a gene: 4. The CDR3 protein is CASREAGGETQYF. CDR3 nucleotides: TGTGCCAGCAGGGAGGCGGGAGGAGAGACCCAGTACTTC.

This clonotype is termed medium-sized. V usage is TRBV29-1 and J usage is TRBJ2-7; 11 bases are shared with TRBD1. Germline values: CDR1 SQVTM, CDR2 ANQGSEA. The CDR3 is 14 residues long. Trimming at V came to 5 bases and at J to 0 bases, leaving 3 bases not matched to a gene. This chain's CDR3 is CSVQGTGGSYEQYF. The CDR3 coding sequence is TGCAGCGTTCAGGGGACAGGGGGCTCCTACGAGCAGTACTTC.

This clonotype was observed many times. The rearrangement joins TRBV5-1 to TRBJ2-1; a weak D match, TRBD2 (6 bases). Germline V gene data show CDR1 as SGHRS and CDR2 as YFSETQ. Trimming pared 5 bases from V and 5 bases from J, leaving 11 bases between. This CDR3 spans 13 amino acids. The CDR3 loop is CASSPGGDNEQFF. The CDR3 nucleotides are TGCGCCAGCAGTCCGGGCGGGGACAATGAGCAGTTCTTC.

This clonotype was found many times. V gene TRBV5-1 combines with J gene TRBJ1-5; 9 bases match TRBD1. Trimming at V came to 0 bases and at J to 2 bases, leaving 9 bases not matched to a gene. Germline values: CDR1 SGHRS, CDR2 YFSETQ. This CDR3 comprises 18 residues. In nucleotides, the CDR3 is TGCGCCAGCAGCTTGGAGGGTGCGGACAGGGGACGCAATCAGCCCCAGCATTTT. The encoded protein is CASSLEGADRGRNQPQHF.

This clonotype was observed many times. The chain carries TRBV27 and TRBJ1-2; 11 positions match TRBD1. Germline V gives CDR1 MNHEY, CDR2 SMNVEV (reference sequence). J lost 6 bases, V lost 5 bases, and 5 bases had no gene match. This CDR3 has 14 residues. CDR3 sequence: CASSLGTGGDGYTF. CDR3 DNA sequence: TGTGCCAGCAGTCTGGGGACAGGGGGAGATGGCTACACCTTC.

This sequence joins TRBV6-6 and TRBJ2-7, with D perhaps given as TRBD1 or TRBD2 (7 bases each). V was cut by 4 bases and J by 5 bases, with 12 bases left in between. Germline CDR1 reads MNHNY; CDR2 reads SVGAGI (reference sequence). The CDR3 extends over 13 amino acids. This CDR3 is CASSSQGGNEQYF. CDR3 sequence (DNA): TGTGCCAGCAGTTCCCAGGGGGGGAACGAGCAGTACTTC.

There are many counts of this clonotype. V is TRBV9 and J is TRBJ1-1; 8 bases map to TRBD1. V was pared by 2 bases and J by 4 bases, with 7 bases of the junction left unmatched. CDR1 and CDR2 (germline): SGDLS, YYNGEE. This CDR3 comprises 15 residues. The CDR3 region is CASSVRGQGGTEAFF. The CDR3 DNA reads as TGTGCCAGCAGCGTCCGCGGACAGGGTGGCACTGAAGCTTTCTTT.

This clonotype showed up just a few times. V gene TRBV7-2 combines with J gene TRBJ2-3; 9 positions agree with TRBD2. V lost 0 bases, J lost 0 bases, and 4 bases stayed unmatched. The CDR3 totals 17 residues. Per germline, CDR1 SGHTA and CDR2 FQGNSA. In nucleotides, the CDR3 is TGTGCCAGCAGCTTAGCAGGAGCGGGGGGTAGCACAGATACGCAGTATTTT. Amino acid sequence: CASSLAGAGGSTDTQYF.

The table lists this clonotype with many counts. The chain employs TRBV20-1 and TRBJ2-7, with 7 nucleotides matching TRBD1. Germline lookup yields CDR1 DFQATT and CDR2 SNEGSKA (reference sequence). Trimming took 3 bases from V and 2 from J; bases not matched to a gene: 13. This CDR3 is 16 amino acids long. The CDR3 here is CSASLPRDSVTYEQYF. In DNA form, the CDR3 reads TGCAGTGCTAGTCTCCCCCGGGACAGCGTTACCTACGAGCAGTACTTC.

In this sample, this clonotype turned up a few times. With a much larger clone just one base away, this may be a read error. The genes are TRBV14 and TRBJ2-7; 11 nucleotides align to TRBD2. Germline values: CDR1 SGHDN, CDR2 FVKESK. The CDR3 consists of 15 residues. V shed 2 bases and J 0 bases; nucleotides not matched to a gene: 0. CDR3 protein: CASSQTSGSSYEQYF. In DNA, the CDR3 is TGTGCCAGCAGCCAAACTAGCGGGAGCTCCTACGAGCAGTACTTC.

There are many counts of this clonotype. The chain carries TRBV7-9 and TRBJ2-5; TRBD1 aligns across 9 bases. The germline V gene has CDR1 SEHNR and CDR2 FQNEAQ (reference sequence). V was pared by 2 bases and J by 4 bases, with 5 bases of the junction left unmatched. This CDR3 comprises 15 residues. CDR3 sequence: CASSLLGQGGETQYF. The CDR3 region has the DNA TGTGCCAGCAGCTTACTGGGACAGGGAGGAGAGACCCAGTACTTC.

This clonotype has at least ten counts. The CDR3 DNA reads TGTGCCAGCAGCCTAGGGACTGGGTACAATGAGCAGTTCTTC. It is translated as CASSLGTGYNEQFF. This chain connects TRBV11-3 to TRBJ2-1; weak D call: TRBD2 (6 bases). Germline CDR1 and CDR2: SGHNT and YENEEA. Trimming left V 5 bases short and J 4 bases short, with 12 bases between. The length of the CDR3 is 14 residues.

This clonotype was observed a handful of times. V and J are TRBV9 and TRBJ2-1; either TRBD1 or TRBD2 may supply D (5 bases each). Germline values: CDR1 SGDLS, CDR2 YYNGEE. Trimming left V 5 bases short and J 7 bases short, with 19 bases between. The CDR3 loop spans 15 amino acids. The CDR3 loop is CASSLALGVGNEQFF. The CDR3 nucleotides read TGTGCCAGCAGTTTAGCGCTGGGGGTCGGGAATGAGCAGTTCTTC.

This chain uses TRBV2 with TRBJ2-5, with 10 bases aligning to TRBD2. The germline CDR1 and CDR2 sequences are SNHLY and FYNNEI. With 6 bases clipped from V and 13 bases from J, the junction kept 14 bases outside the gene matches. This CDR3 region has 14 residues. CDR3 in DNA: TGTGCCAGCAGAGGGATAGCGGGGGGCTCTCTGGGGTACTTC. Translated, it gives CASRGIAGGSLGYF.

This clonotype was observed a single time. The germline gene is not matched at one end of the junction; a read error may be the cause. V usage is TRBV20-1 and J usage is TRBJ2-7; TRBD2 matches at 8 bases. This CDR3 has 14 amino acids. Germline V CDR1 and CDR2: DFQATT, SNEGSKA (reference sequence). CDR3 region: CSVRKAGVVREQYF. The CDR3 nucleotides are TGCAGTGTTAGAAAAGCGGGAGTCGTGCGGGAGCAGTACTTC.

The rearrangement uses TRBV7-2 and TRBJ1-2; a possible D gene is TRBD1 (6 bases). CDR1 is SGHTA, CDR2 FQGNSA, per germline. V lost 4 bases and J 4 bases, leaving 16 bases between the germline ends. The CDR3 sequence is 15 residues long. This chain's CDR3 is CASSSLRGRVYGYTF. CDR3 nucleotide sequence: TGTGCCAGCAGCTCCCTCAGGGGCAGGGTCTATGGCTACACCTTC.

The chain joins TRBV21-1 to TRBJ2-2; TRBD2, the D gene given by the table, was not confirmed from the DNA. TRBV21-1 is a pseudogene locus. The CDR3 runs 17 residues. CDR3 sequence (DNA): TGTGCCAGCAGCAAAAAGGGCCGTCGCTTTGGTGTCCGGGAGCTGTTTTTT. It codes for CASSKKGRRFGVRELFF.

At least ten counts were recorded for this clonotype. The CDR3 nucleotides are TGTGCCAGCAGTTTGCAACTAGGAGAGACCCAGTACTTC. Its translation: CASSLQLGETQYF. The J gene is TRBJ2-5, the V gene TRBV28, with a tentative D call TRBD2 (5 bases). The CDR3 sequence is 13 residues long. V gave up 3 bases and J gave up 4 bases, with 9 bases separating them. CDR1 and CDR2 from the germline V gene are MDHEN and SYDVKM.

The sample holds many counts of this clonotype. This chain uses TRBV24-1 with TRBJ2-7, with 8 bases fitting TRBD1. CDR3 size: 14 residues. CDR1 and CDR2 from the germline V gene are KGHDR and SFDVKD. The trim removed 4 bases at V and 6 bases at J, leaving 7 bases unmatched. CDR3 loop: CATSDGGQGTEQYF. Here the CDR3 DNA reads TGTGCCACCAGTGACGGTGGACAGGGAACCGAGCAGTACTTC.

This clonotype was seen ten or more times. This chain connects TRBV4-3 to TRBJ2-3; 8 nucleotides align to TRBD2. The CDR3 is 16 amino acids. Trimming took 0 bases from V and 6 from J; bases not matched to a gene: 8. Germline V CDR1 and CDR2: LGHNA, YSLEER. CDR3 sequence reads: CASSQDSAGGGDTQYF. CDR3 DNA: TGCGCCAGCAGCCAAGATTCGGCGGGAGGAGGGGATACGCAGTATTTT.